The 27 T cell receptor beta chains in this list originate from one sample, sequenced in a study of cytomegalovirus exposure and HLA in healthy donors. PCR employed 60 Vbeta and 13 Jbeta primers. The table came from immunoSEQ multiplex PCR; TCRdb's copy has only in-frame clones and leaves some out. Here the sample spans almost 200,000 clones, 79% being singletons. Material for sequencing was PBMCs. These receptors were obtained from a male donor in good health and CMV-seropositive.

V and J are TRBV7-8 and TRBJ1-2; 11 nucleotides line up with TRBD1. The V and J ends lost 5 bases and 3 bases, in that order; junction bases with no gene match: 5. This CDR3 has 15 residues. The V gene's germline CDR1 is SGHVS and CDR2 FQNEAQ. The CDR3, as DNA: TGTGCCAGCAGCCCAAGGACAGGGGGCCACTATGGCTACACCTTC. Translating it yields CASSPRTGGHYGYTF.

The genes are TRBV15 and TRBJ2-7; no definite D call. With 0 bases removed from V and 2 bases from J, the gap between germline ends came to 11 bases. The germline V gene has CDR1 LNHNV and CDR2 YYDKDF (reference sequence). CDR3 length: 15 residues. DNA of the CDR3: TGTGCCACCAGCAGAGATCGGTACTCCGCCTACGAGCAGTACTTC. Protein sequence: CATSRDRYSAYEQYF.

V is TRBV7-9 and J is TRBJ1-2; 12 nucleotides match TRBD1. Germline trimming cut 4 bases from V and 3 bases from J; bases unmatched to any gene: 6. The CDR3 loop spans 16 amino acids. The germline gives CDR1 SEHNR, CDR2 FQNEAQ (reference sequence). The CDR3 DNA follows: TGTGCCAGCAGCTCCTCCGGGACAGGGGGCTACTATGGCTACACCTTC. Its protein product is CASSSSGTGGYYGYTF.

The chain is built from TRBV27 and TRBJ1-2; D not resolved. CDR3 length: 17 residues. V shed 7 bases and J shed 0 bases, with 21 bases lying between them. Germline V gene data show CDR1 as MNHEY and CDR2 as SMNVEV (reference sequence). The CDR3 region is CASTRKGEGKTNYGYTF. Written as DNA, the CDR3 is TGTGCCAGCACCAGAAAGGGTGAGGGAAAGACTAACTATGGCTACACCTTC.

This chain uses TRBV11-2 with TRBJ2-3, with a tentative D call TRBD2 (5 bases). V was cut by 5 bases and J by 0 bases, with 15 bases left in between. Germline V lookup: CDR1 SGHAT, CDR2 FQNNGV. There are 16 residues in the CDR3. CDR3: CASSHGLGFSTDTQYF. CDR3 DNA: TGTGCCAGCAGCCACGGACTGGGATTTAGCACAGATACGCAGTATTTT.

The chain combines TRBV5-1 with TRBJ2-5, with 9 positions matching TRBD2. The CDR3 extends over 15 amino acids. Germline CDR1 and CDR2: SGHRS and YFSETQ. The junction had 5 bases not matched to a gene; V was cut back by 0 bases and J by 5 bases. CDR3 loop: CASSLAPSGTETQYF. Here the CDR3 DNA reads TGCGCCAGCAGCTTGGCACCTAGCGGGACCGAGACCCAGTACTTC. The whole variable domain, remainder taken from reference TRBV5-1 and TRBJ2-5, is KAGVTQTPRYLIKTRGQQVTLSCSPISGHRSVSWYQQTPGQGLQFLFEYFSETQRNKGNFPGRFSGRQFSNSRSEMNVSTLELGDSALYLCASSLAPSGTETQYFGPGTRLLVL.

The chain uses TRBV10-3 and TRBJ2-7, with D possibly being TRBD1 (6 bases). The germline V and J ends were trimmed by 4 bases and 7 bases, with 11 bases remaining between them. Per the germline V gene, CDR1 is ENHRY and CDR2 is SYGVKD. The length of the CDR3 is 12 residues. The CDR3 DNA follows: TGTGCCATCAGTGTCAGGGACATGGAGCAGTACTTC. The encoded protein is CAISVRDMEQYF.

As for this clone: Mismatch with germline at one junction end may stem from a read error. The genes are TRBV7-9 and TRBJ1-2; D not resolved. The CDR3 sequence is 12 residues long. Germline V CDR1 and CDR2: SEHNR, FQNEAQ (reference sequence). The CDR3, as DNA: TGTTCCAGCGGCTTTACTAACTATGGCTACACCTTC. It codes for CSSGFTNYGYTF.

The V gene is TRBV4-3, the J gene TRBJ1-4; D ambiguous. This CDR3 spans 16 amino acids. V shed 0 bases and J shed 5 bases, with 13 bases lying between them. Germline loops: CDR1 LGHNA, CDR2 YSLEER. The CDR3 region has the DNA TGCGCCAGCAGCCAAGATAGTTCAGGCCGAAATGAAAAACTGTTTTTT. This gives the protein CASSQDSSGRNEKLFF.

The CDR3 loop reads CSTGQSYLNTEAFF. The DNA for the CDR3 is TGCAGCACGGGACAGTCCTACCTGAACACTGAAGCTTTCTTT. The genes are TRBV29-1 and TRBJ1-1, with 7 bases fitting TRBD1. V was clipped by 8 bases and J by 0 bases; unmatched bases: 9. Per the germline V gene, CDR1 is SQVTM and CDR2 is ANQGSEA. The CDR3 loop spans 14 amino acids. Variable domain in full (rest from reference TRBV29-1 and TRBJ1-1): SAVISQKPSRDICQRGTSLTIQCQVDSQVTMMFWYRQQPGQSLTLIATANQGSEATYESGFVIDKFPISRPNLTFSTLTVSNMSPEDSSIYLCSTGQSYLNTEAFFGQGTRLTVV.

The CDR3 loop reads CASSPAGRETQYF. The CDR3 nucleotides read TGTGCCAGCAGCCCCGCAGGGCGCGAGACCCAGTACTTC. This chain uses TRBV7-9 with TRBJ2-5, with D perhaps TRBD1 (5 bases). This CDR3 contains 13 residues. Trimming removed 5 bases at V and 5 bases at J, with 12 bases between. The germline V gene encodes CDR1 SEHNR and CDR2 FQNEAQ (reference sequence). Full variable domain (outside the CDR3, taken from reference TRBV7-9 and TRBJ2-5): DTGVSQNPRHKITKRGQNVTFRCDPISEHNRLYWYRQTLGQGPEFLTYFQNEAQLEKSRLLSDRFSAERPKGSFSTLEIQRTEQGDSAMYLCASSPAGRETQYFGPGTRLLVL.

The table lists this clone with a few counts. CDR3 bases: TGTGCCAGCAGCCGCTCCCCGAGCGAGCAGTACTTC. This translates into CASSRSPSEQYF. The chain recombines TRBV7-9 with TRBJ2-7; D is unclear. The CDR3 is 12 amino acids. CDR1 is SEHNR and CDR2 is FQNEAQ in the germline V gene (reference sequence). The V gene lost 5 bases and the J gene lost 6 bases, with 11 bases spanning the gap.

The J gene is TRBJ2-1, the V gene TRBV29-1; possible D gene TRBD2, 6 bases. The germline V gene has CDR1 SQVTM and CDR2 ANQGSEA. The CDR3 is 15 amino acids. Trimming removed 6 bases from V and 2 bases from J, with 17 bases in between. CDR3 residues: CSVPSPLAPYNEQFF. DNA of the CDR3: TGCAGCGTCCCCTCCCCACTAGCTCCCTACAATGAGCAGTTCTTC.

This chain joins TRBV9 and TRBJ2-5; the match to TRBD2 covers 13 bases. V shed 5 bases, J shed 2 bases, and the junction held 6 bases outside the gene matches. This CDR3 is 16 amino acids long. Germline values: CDR1 SGDLS, CDR2 YYNGEE. This chain's CDR3 is CASSNLGLAGQETQYF. CDR3 bases: TGTGCCAGCAGTAACCTGGGACTAGCGGGACAAGAGACCCAGTACTTC.

V gene TRBV28 combines with J gene TRBJ2-7; TRBD1 matches at 7 bases. The CDR3 contains 14 residues. Germline lookup yields CDR1 MDHEN and CDR2 SYDVKM. The junction had 9 bases not matched to a gene; V was cut back by 7 bases and J by 3 bases. The CDR3 sequence: CASISTGDDYEQYF. CDR3 bases: TGTGCCAGCATCTCAACAGGGGATGACTACGAGCAGTACTTC.

The gene calls are TRBV19 and TRBJ1-5, with 7 bases identical to TRBD1. Trimming took 6 bases from V and 6 from J; bases not matched to a gene: 8. CDR1 is LNHDA, CDR2 SQIVND, per germline (reference sequence). The CDR3 totals 14 residues. The CDR3 sequence is CASRRGGAVQPQHF. For the CDR3, the DNA is TGTGCCAGTAGGAGAGGGGGCGCGGTTCAGCCCCAGCATTTT.

The CDR3 nucleotides read TGTGCCAGCAGCTTATGGGGACAGGGGAATAGCGAAAAACTGTTTTTT. Its translation: CASSLWGQGNSEKLFF. The chain recombines TRBV13 with TRBJ1-4; 10 nucleotides match TRBD1. The V gene end was trimmed by 2 bases and the J gene end by 8 bases; junction bases not matched to a gene: 8. This CDR3 is 16 amino acids long. Per the germline V gene, CDR1 is PRHDT and CDR2 is FYEKMQ (reference sequence).

This clone was seen once. The chain employs TRBV4-1 and TRBJ2-7, with 7 bases matching TRBD2. CDR3 length: 14 amino acids. In germline, CDR1 is MGHRA, CDR2 YSYEKL. Trimming took 4 bases from V and 2 from J; bases not matched to a gene: 5. The CDR3 DNA sequence: TGCGCCAGCAGCCTTGGTCGGGGGGCCTACGAGCAGTACTTC. Amino acid sequence: CASSLGRGAYEQYF.

The V and J genes are TRBV6-1 and TRBJ1-2; TRBD1 might be the D (6 bases). This CDR3 is built from 13 residues. Germline CDR1 is MNHNS and CDR2 is SASEGT. With 10 bases removed from V and 7 bases from J, the gap between germline ends came to 19 bases. CDR3 region: CATKGGGPIGYTF. The CDR3 nucleotides read TGTGCCACCAAGGGAGGGGGACCGATTGGCTACACCTTC.

This CDR3 is CASSPRTGVSYEQYF. CDR3 nucleotide sequence: TGTGCCAGCAGTCCCCGGACAGGGGTCTCCTACGAGCAGTACTTC. The rearrangement joins TRBV6-5 to TRBJ2-7, with 9 positions matching TRBD1. With V trimmed by 5 bases and J by 0 bases, 5 bases remained unmatched. Germline values: CDR1 MNHEY, CDR2 SVGAGI. The length of the CDR3 is 15 residues.

In its sample, this clone was seen a few times. The rearrangement links TRBV30 to TRBJ2-1, with D possibly being TRBD1 (5 bases). Looked up from germline, CDR1 is GTSNPN and CDR2 is SVGIG (reference sequence). The ends were cut back, 0 bases at V and 2 bases at J, with 14 bases in the middle. This CDR3 has 16 residues. The CDR3 spells CAWSVHRGFTYNEQFF. CDR3 coding DNA: TGTGCCTGGAGTGTACATAGGGGCTTCACCTACAATGAGCAGTTCTTC.

The chain recombines TRBV4-1 with TRBJ2-3, with TRBD2 matching over 9 bases. The CDR3 has 17 amino acids. V shed 1 base, J shed 3 bases, and the junction held 8 bases outside the gene matches. Germline V gives CDR1 MGHRA, CDR2 YSYEKL. In DNA form, the CDR3 reads TGCGCCAGCAGCCAAGTAGGGGGGGGACTAGCTACAGATACGCAGTATTTT. This translates into CASSQVGGGLATDTQYF.

This chain links TRBV5-1 with TRBJ1-2, with D tentatively TRBD1 (6 bases). The germline gives CDR1 SGHRS, CDR2 YFSETQ. The CDR3 spans 14 residues. V gave up 4 bases and J gave up 3 bases, with 13 bases separating them. The CDR3 protein is CASSPQGLDYGYTF. Here the CDR3 DNA reads TGCGCCAGCAGCCCACAGGGTTTGGACTATGGCTACACCTTC.

The V gene is TRBV19, the J gene TRBJ1-2; no firm D call. CDR1 is LNHDA, CDR2 SQIVND, per germline (reference sequence). This CDR3 is 14 amino acids long. Trimming removed 3 bases from V and 4 bases from J, with 12 bases in between. CDR3 DNA sequence: TGTGCCAGTAGTATTCCGCAGAATTTCTATGGCTACACCTTC. This translates into CASSIPQNFYGYTF.

The CDR3 spells CASSLDRNSPLHF. Written as DNA, the CDR3 is TGTGCCAGCAGCTTGGACAGAAATTCACCCCTCCACTTT. The chain uses TRBV5-6 and TRBJ1-6; D ambiguous. Trimming took off 0 bases at V and 7 bases at J, with 5 bases between the two ends. Per the germline V gene, CDR1 is SGHDT and CDR2 is YYEEEE. The CDR3 totals 13 residues.

This chain uses TRBV5-1 with TRBJ1-2; D not resolved. CDR3 length: 14 amino acids. V was clipped by 0 bases and J by 5 bases, with 11 bases between them. Germline CDR1 reads SGHRS; CDR2 reads YFSETQ. The CDR3 bases are TGCGCCAGCAGCTTGGTGCAGGATCCGTATGGCTACACCTTC. It is translated as CASSLVQDPYGYTF.

This chain uses TRBV28 with TRBJ2-5; tentative D call: TRBD2 (6 bases). Near its end, the DNA agrees better with TRBJ2-7, so the J call may be wrong. Germline V gene data show CDR1 as MDHEN and CDR2 as SYDVKM. CDR3 size: 17 residues. CDR3 nucleotide sequence: TGTGCCAGCAGTTTGGGGCGGGGAGCTAGACGCCCCTACGAGCAGTACTTC. Its protein is CASSLGRGARRPYEQYF.